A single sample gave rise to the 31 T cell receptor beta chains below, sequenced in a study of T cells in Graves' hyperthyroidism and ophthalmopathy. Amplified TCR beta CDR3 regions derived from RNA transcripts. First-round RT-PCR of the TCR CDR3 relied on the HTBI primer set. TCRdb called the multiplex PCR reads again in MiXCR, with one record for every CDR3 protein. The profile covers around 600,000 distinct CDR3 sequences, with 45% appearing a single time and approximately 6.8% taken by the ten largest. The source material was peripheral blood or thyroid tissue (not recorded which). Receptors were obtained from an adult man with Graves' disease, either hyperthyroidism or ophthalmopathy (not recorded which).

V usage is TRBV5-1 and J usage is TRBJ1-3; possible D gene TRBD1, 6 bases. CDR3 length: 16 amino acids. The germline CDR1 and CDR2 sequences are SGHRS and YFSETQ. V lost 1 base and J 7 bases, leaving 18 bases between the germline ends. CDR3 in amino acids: CASSLFLDSENNTIYF. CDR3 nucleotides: TGCGCCAGCAGCTTGTTCCTGGACAGCGAGAACAACACCATATATTTT.

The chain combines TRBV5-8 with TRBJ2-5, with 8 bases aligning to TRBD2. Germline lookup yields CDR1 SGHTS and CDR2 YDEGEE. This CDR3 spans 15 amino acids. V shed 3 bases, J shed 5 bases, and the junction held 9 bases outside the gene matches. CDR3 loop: CASSSTIGGAETQYF. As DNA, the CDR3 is TGTGCCAGCAGCTCAACGATCGGGGGGGCCGAGACCCAGTACTTC.

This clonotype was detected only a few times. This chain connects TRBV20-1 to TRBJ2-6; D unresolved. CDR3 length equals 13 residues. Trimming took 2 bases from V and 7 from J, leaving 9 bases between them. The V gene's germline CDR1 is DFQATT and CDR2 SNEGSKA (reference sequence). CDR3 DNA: TGCAGTGCTAGAACTTGGGGAGCCAACGTCCTGACTTTC. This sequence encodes CSARTWGANVLTF.

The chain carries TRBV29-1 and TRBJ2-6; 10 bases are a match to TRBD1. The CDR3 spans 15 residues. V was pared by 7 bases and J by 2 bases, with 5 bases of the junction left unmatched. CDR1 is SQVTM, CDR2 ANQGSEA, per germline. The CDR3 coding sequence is TGCAGCGAGAGGGACAGGGGAACTGGGGCCAACGTCCTGACTTTC. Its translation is CSERDRGTGANVLTF.

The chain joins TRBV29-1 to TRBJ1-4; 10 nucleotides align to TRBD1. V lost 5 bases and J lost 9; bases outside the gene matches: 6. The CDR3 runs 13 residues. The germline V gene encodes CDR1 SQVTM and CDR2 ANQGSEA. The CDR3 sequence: CSVRQGADQKLFF. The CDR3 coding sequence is TGCAGCGTTCGACAGGGGGCGGATCAAAAACTGTTTTTT.

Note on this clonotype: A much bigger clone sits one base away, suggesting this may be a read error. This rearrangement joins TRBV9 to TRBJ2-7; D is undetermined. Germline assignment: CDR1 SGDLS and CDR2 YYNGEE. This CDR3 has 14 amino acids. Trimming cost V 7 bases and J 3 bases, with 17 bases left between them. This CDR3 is CASGAHAGDYEQYF. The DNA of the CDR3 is TGTGCCAGCGGCGCTCACGCCGGTGACTACGAGCAGTACTTC. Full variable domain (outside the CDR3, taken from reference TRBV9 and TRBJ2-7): DSGVTQTPKHLITATGQRVTLRCSPRSGDLSVYWYQQSLDQGLQFLIQYYNGEERAKGNILERFSAQQFPDLHSELNLSSLELGDSALYFCASGAHAGDYEQYFGPGTRLTVT.

The CDR3 region is CSLSDGLLNTEAFF. The CDR3 coding sequence is TGCAGCCTCAGCGACGGGCTCCTGAACACTGAAGCTTTCTTT. The gene calls are TRBV29-1 and TRBJ1-1; D is unclear. Germline-derived CDR1 and CDR2 are SQVTM and ANQGSEA. The CDR3 runs to 14 residues. Trimming stripped 8 bases from V and 0 bases from J, with 16 bases between.

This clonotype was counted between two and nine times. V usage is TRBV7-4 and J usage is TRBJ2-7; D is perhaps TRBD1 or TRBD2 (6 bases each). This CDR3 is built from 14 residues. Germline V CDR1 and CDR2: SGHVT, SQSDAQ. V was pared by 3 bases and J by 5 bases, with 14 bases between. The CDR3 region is CASSFEGGRDEQYF. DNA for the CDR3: TGTGCCAGCAGCTTTGAGGGGGGAAGGGACGAGCAGTACTTC.

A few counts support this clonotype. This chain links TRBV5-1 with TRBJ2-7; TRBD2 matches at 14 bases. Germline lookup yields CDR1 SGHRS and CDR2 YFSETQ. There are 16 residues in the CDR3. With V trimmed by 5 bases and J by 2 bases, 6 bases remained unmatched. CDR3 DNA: TGCGCCAGCAGTAAGGGGGGACTAGCGGGGGCCTACGAGCAGTACTTC. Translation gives CASSKGGLAGAYEQYF.

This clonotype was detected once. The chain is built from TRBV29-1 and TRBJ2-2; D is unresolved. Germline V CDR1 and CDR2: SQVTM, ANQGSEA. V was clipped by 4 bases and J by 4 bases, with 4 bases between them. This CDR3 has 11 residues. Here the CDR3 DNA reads TGCAGCGTTGCTAGCACCGGGGAGCTGTTTTTT. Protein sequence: CSVASTGELFF.

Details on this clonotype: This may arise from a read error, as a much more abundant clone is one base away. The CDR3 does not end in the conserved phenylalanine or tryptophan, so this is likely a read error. CDR3 amino acids: CSASVEYEQYY. DNA of the CDR3: TGCAGTGCCAGTGTGGAGTACGAGCAGTACTAC. This chain links TRBV20-1 with TRBJ2-7; D is unclear. Germline V gene sequence: CDR1 DFQATT, CDR2 SNEGSKA (reference sequence). This CDR3 region has 11 residues. The V end was cut by 6 bases, the J end by 4 bases, with 10 bases between.

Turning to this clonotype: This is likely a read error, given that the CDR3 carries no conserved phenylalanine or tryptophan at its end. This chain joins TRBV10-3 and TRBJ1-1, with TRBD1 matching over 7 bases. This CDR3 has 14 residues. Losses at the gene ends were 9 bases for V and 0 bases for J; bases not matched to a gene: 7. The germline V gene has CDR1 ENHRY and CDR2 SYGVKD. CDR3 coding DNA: TGTGCCATAGCATACAGGGGCATGAACACTGAAGCTTTCTCT. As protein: CAIAYRGMNTEAFS.

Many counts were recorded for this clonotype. CDR3 coding DNA: TGTGCCAGCAGTCTCGACAGGGTAAGCTCCTACGAGCAGTACTTC. Its translation is CASSLDRVSSYEQYF. V usage is TRBV12-3 or TRBV12-4 and J usage is TRBJ2-7; TRBD1 matches at 7 bases. The length of the CDR3 is 15 residues. After removal of 5 bases from V and 0 bases from J, the junction contained 7 bases not matched to a gene.

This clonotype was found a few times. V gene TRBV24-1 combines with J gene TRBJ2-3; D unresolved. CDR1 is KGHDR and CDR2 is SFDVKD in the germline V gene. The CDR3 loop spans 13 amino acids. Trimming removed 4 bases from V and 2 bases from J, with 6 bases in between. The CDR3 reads CATSDNFTDTQYF. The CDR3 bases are TGTGCCACCAGTGACAACTTCACAGATACGCAGTATTTT.

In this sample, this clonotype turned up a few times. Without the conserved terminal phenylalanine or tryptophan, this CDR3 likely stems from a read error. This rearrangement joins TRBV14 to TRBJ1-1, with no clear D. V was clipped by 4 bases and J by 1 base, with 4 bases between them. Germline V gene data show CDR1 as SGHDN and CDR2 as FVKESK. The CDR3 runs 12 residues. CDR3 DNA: TGTGCCAGCAGCCCGAAGAACACTGAAGCTTTCCTT. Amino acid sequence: CASSPKNTEAFL.

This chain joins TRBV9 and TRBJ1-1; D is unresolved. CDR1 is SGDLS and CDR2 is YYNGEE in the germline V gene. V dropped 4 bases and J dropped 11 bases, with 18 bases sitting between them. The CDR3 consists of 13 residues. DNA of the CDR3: TGTGCCAGCAGCAAAGCGGTGGGTTTGGGGGCTTTCTTT. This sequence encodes CASSKAVGLGAFF. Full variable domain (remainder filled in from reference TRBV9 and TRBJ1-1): DSGVTQTPKHLITATGQRVTLRCSPRSGDLSVYWYQQSLDQGLQFLIQYYNGEERAKGNILERFSAQQFPDLHSELNLSSLELGDSALYFCASSKAVGLGAFFGQGTRLTVV.

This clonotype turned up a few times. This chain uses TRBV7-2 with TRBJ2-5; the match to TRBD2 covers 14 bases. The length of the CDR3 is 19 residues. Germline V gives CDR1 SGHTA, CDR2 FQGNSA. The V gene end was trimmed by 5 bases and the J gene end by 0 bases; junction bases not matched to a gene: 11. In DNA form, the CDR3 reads TGTGCCAGCAGCCCAGAGGCGGGACTAGCGGGGGTTCACCAAGAGACCCAGTACTTC. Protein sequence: CASSPEAGLAGVHQETQYF. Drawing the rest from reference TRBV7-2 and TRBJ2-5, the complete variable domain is GAGVSQSPSNKVTEKGKDVELRCDPISGHTALYWYRQSLGQGLEFLIYFQGNSAPDKSGLPSDRFSAERTGGSVSTLTIQRTQQEDSAVYLCASSPEAGLAGVHQETQYFGPGTRLLVL.

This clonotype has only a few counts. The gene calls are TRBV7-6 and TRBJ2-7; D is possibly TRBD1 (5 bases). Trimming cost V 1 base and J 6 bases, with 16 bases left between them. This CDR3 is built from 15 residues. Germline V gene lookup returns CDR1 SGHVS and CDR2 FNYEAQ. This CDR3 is CASSLGGSAPPEQYF. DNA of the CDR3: TGTGCCAGCAGCTTAGGGGGCAGCGCCCCTCCCGAGCAGTACTTC.

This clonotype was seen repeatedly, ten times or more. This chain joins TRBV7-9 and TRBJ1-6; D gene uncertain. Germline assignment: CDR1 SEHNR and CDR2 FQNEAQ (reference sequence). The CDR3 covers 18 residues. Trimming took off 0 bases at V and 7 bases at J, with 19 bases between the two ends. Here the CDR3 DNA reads TGTGCCAGCAGCTTAGCAGGTGGAGGGAGCCCGGGGAATTCACCCCTCCACTTT. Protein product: CASSLAGGGSPGNSPLHF.

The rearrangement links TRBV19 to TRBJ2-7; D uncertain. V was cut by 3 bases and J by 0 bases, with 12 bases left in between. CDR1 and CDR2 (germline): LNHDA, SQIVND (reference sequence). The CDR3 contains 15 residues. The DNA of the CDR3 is TGTGCCAGTAGTATCAAGTGGGATGCCTCCTACGAGCAGTACTTC. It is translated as CASSIKWDASYEQYF.

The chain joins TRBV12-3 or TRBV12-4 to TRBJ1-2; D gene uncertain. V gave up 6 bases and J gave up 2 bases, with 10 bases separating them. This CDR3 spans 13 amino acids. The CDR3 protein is CASRKGPNYGYTF. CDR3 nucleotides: TGTGCCAGCAGAAAAGGACCGAACTATGGCTACACCTTC.

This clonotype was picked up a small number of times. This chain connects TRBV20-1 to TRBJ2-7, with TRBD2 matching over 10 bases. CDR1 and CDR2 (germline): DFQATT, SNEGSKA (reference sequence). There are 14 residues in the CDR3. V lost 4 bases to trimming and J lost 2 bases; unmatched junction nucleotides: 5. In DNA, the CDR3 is TGCAGTGCTATACTAGCGGGGCAAGCCTACGAGCAGTACTTC. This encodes CSAILAGQAYEQYF.

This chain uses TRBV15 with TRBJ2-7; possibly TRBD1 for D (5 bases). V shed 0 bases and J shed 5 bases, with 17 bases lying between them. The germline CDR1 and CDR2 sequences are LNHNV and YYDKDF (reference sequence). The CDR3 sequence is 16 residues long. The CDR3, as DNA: TGTGCCACCAGCAGAGAGCGCTATGGCAGGGTGGACGAGCAGTACTTC. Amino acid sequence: CATSRERYGRVDEQYF. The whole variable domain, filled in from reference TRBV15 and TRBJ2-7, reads DAMVIQNPRYQVTQFGKPVTLSCSQTLNHNVMYWYQQKSSQAPKLLFHYYDKDFNNEADTPDNFQSRRPNTSFCFLDIRSPGLGDTAMYLCATSRERYGRVDEQYFGPGTRLTVT.

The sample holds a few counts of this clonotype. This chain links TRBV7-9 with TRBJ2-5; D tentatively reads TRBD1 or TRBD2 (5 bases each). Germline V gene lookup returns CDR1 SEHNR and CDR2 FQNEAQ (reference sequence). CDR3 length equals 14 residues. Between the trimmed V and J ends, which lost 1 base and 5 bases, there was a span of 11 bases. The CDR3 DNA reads TGTGCCAGCAGCTTAGTACGGGGCTGGGAGACCCAGTACTTC. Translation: CASSLVRGWETQYF.

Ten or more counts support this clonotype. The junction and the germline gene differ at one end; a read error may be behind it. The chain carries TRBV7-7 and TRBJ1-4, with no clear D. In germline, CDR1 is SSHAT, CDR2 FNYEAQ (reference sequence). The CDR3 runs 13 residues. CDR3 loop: CASSSQFNEKLFF. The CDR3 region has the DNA TGTGCTAGCAGCTCACAGTTTAATGAAAAACTGTTTTTT.

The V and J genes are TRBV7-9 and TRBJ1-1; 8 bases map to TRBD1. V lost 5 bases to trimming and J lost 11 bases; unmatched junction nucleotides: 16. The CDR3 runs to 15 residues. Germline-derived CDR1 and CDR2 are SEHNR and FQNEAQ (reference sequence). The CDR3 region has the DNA TGTGCCAGCAGCAACCGACAGGGGTCCCAGCCCCTGGCTTTCTTT. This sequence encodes CASSNRQGSQPLAFF. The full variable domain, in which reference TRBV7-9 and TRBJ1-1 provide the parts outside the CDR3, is DTGVSQNPRHKITKRGQNVTFRCDPISEHNRLYWYRQTLGQGPEFLTYFQNEAQLEKSRLLSDRFSAERPKGSFSTLEIQRTEQGDSAMYLCASSNRQGSQPLAFFGQGTRLTVV.

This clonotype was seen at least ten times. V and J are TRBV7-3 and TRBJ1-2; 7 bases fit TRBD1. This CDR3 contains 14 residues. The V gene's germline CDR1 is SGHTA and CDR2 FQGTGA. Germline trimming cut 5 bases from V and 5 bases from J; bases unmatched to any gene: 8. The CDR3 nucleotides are TGTGCCAGCAGCCTCTCCGGGACAGCGTATGGCTACACCTTC. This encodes CASSLSGTAYGYTF.

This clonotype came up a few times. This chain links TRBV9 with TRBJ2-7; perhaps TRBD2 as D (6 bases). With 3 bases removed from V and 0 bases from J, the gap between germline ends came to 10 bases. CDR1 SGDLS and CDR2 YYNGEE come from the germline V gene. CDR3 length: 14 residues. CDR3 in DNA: TGTGCCAGCAGCGCTCCCGGGAGCTCCTACGAGCAGTACTTC. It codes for CASSAPGSSYEQYF.

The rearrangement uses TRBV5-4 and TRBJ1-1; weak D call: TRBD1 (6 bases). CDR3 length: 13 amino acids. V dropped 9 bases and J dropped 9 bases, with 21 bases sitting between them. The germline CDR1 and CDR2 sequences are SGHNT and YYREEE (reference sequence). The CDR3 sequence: CATTQGPRGQAFF. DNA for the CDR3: TGTGCCACCACCCAGGGGCCGCGGGGCCAAGCTTTCTTT. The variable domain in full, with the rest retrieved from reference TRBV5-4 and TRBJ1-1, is ETGVTQSPTHLIKTRGQQVTLRCSSQSGHNTVSWYQQALGQGPQFIFQYYREEENGRGNFPPRFSGLQFPNYSSELNVNALELDDSALYLCATTQGPRGQAFFGQGTRLTVV.

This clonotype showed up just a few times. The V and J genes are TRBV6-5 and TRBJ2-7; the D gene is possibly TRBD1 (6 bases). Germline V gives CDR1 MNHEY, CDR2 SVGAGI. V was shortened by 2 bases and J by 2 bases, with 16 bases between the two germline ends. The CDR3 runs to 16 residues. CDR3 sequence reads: CASSYEDRTGTYEQYF. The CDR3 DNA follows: TGTGCCAGCAGTTACGAAGACAGGACGGGGACCTACGAGCAGTACTTC.

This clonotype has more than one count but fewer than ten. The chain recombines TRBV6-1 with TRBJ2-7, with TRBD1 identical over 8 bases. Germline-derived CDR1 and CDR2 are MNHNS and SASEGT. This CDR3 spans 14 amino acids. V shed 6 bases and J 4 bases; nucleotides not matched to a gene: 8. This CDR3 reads CASRLAGGGYEQYF. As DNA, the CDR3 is TGTGCCAGCAGACTCGCAGGGGGCGGGTACGAGCAGTACTTC.